The 5 T cell receptor beta chains in this list originate from one sample, sequenced in a study of T cell responses to AZD1222 COVID-19 vaccine (dated by TCRdb to the early 2020s). This sample's time point label indicates: baseline before first vaccination. Library creation used the immunoSEQ multiplex PCR assay. This immuneACCESS table, as held by TCRdb, lists in-frame sequences with V and J called but not all clones. Of the missing ones, under half trace to an unresolved V gene in checked studies; the others have no known cause. The sample profile shows more than 140,000 clones; more than 70% of them were found once. Roughly 2% of the sample is in the top ten clones. The sequences come from peripheral blood, collected on day 0 of AZD1222 vaccination. Every receptor here comes from an adult in good health.

This chain connects TRBV6-5 to TRBJ2-5; 13 bases map to TRBD2. From germline, CDR1 is MNHEY and CDR2 SVGAGI. The CDR3 has 15 residues. The ends lost 7 bases at V and 4 bases at J; junction bases unmatched: 6. The CDR3 reads CASNPGLAGPETQYF. DNA for the CDR3: TGTGCCAGCAATCCGGGACTAGCGGGGCCAGAGACCCAGTACTTC.

This chain joins TRBV15 and TRBJ2-4; 7 bases are a match to TRBD1. The germline V gene has CDR1 LNHNV and CDR2 YYDKDF (reference sequence). The CDR3 is 14 amino acids. The V segment lost 3 bases and the J segment 5 bases; nucleotides outside the gene matches: 4. CDR3 amino acids: CATSRRDSQNIQYF. As DNA, the CDR3 is TGTGCCACCAGCAGGAGGGACAGCCAAAACATTCAGTACTTC.

The chain employs TRBV21-1 and TRBJ1-1. TRBV21-1 corresponds to a pseudogene. CDR3 length equals 13 residues. The DNA of the CDR3 is TGTGCCAGCAGCAAACGGAGTTACACTGAAGCTTTCTTT. Residues: CASSKRSYTEAFF.

The chain has TRBV19 and TRBJ1-3, with D possibly being TRBD1 (5 bases). The germline V gene encodes CDR1 LNHDA and CDR2 SQIVND (reference sequence). V lost 6 bases to trimming and J lost 0 bases, with 18 bases between them. The CDR3 sequence is 17 residues long. This chain's CDR3 is CASSETIRQTSGNTIYF. The CDR3 nucleotides read TGTGCCAGTAGCGAAACAATTCGACAGACCTCTGGAAACACCATATATTTT.

This clone was seen a single time. CDR3 region: CASSLGAGATEEQYF. The CDR3 nucleotides read TGTGCCAGCAGCTTGGGGGCGGGAGCAACGGAGGAGCAGTACTTC. The genes are TRBV5-4 and TRBJ2-7; 7 bases are shared with TRBD2. This CDR3 spans 15 amino acids. The germline V gene has CDR1 SGHNT and CDR2 YYREEE (reference sequence). The V segment lost 0 bases and the J segment 7 bases; nucleotides outside the gene matches: 10.